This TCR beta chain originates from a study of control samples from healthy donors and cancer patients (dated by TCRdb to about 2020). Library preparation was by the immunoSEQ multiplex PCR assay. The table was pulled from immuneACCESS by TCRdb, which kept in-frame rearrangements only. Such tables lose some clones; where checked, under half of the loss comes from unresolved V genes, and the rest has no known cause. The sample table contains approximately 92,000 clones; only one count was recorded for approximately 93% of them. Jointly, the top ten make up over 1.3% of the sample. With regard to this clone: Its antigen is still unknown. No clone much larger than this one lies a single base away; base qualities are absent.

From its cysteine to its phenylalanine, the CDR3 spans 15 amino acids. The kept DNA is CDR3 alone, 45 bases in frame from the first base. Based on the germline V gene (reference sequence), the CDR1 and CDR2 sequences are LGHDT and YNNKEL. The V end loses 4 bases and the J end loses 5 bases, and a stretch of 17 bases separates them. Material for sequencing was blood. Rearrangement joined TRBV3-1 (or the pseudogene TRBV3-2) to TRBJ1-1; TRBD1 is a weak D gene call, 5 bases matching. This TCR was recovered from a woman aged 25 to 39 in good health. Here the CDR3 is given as CASSRHGAGWTEAFF. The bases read TGTGCCAGCAGCCGTCATGGTGCAGGGTGGACTGAAGCTTTCTTT.